This T cell receptor (beta chain) appears in the sequencing data of a study of Ad26.COV2.S vaccination and SARS-CoV-2 variants. Note on this clone: Antigen unknown.

Trimming stripped 3 bases from V and 0 bases from J, with 9 bases between. The CDR3 is 14 residues long. CDR1 is MGHDK, CDR2 SYGVNS, per germline. Profiled with immunoSEQ multiplex PCR; TCRdb holds only in-frame clones, not every one. The data show under 600,000 clones, 89% seen once. The treatment was: 19 received Ad26.COV2.S at low or high dose, single or two shots; about 5 received placebo; per-sample allocation not given. Day 63 after the first injection of vaccine or placebo was the sampling time. Notes on the study in general: TCR breadth and depth estimates may have understated total T cell responses. Placebo recipients and vaccine recipients were similar in non-spike TCR breadth. Among vaccine recipients, spike-specific TCR breadth exceeded that of placebo recipients.

The chain combines TRBV25-1 with TRBJ2-7, with D perhaps matching TRBD2 (5 bases). This sample comprised peripheral blood, obtained in a trial of Ad26.COV2.S vaccine versus placebo. This clonotype was obtained from a person between 18 and 65 years old who received the Ad26.COV2.S COVID-19 vaccine or a placebo. Here the CDR3 DNA reads TGTGCCAGCAGTGAGCGACTAACCTCCTACGAGCAGTACTTC. Amino acid sequence: CASSERLTSYEQYF.